This T cell receptor (beta chain) was identified during a study of OX40 agonist ivuxolimab in advanced cancers. Overall study context: Patients received ivuxolimab, an intravenous treatment, every 2 weeks at 0.01 to 10 mg/kg. Among those treated, three patients had partial responses, one with hepatocellular carcinoma and two with cutaneous melanoma. Findings of the study overall: The antigen specificity of the peripheral T cells (those that were expanded) was not determined.

This clone was seen a handful of times. Its antigen is unidentified. The assay was immunoSEQ multiplex PCR, and TCRdb's table has in-frame clones only and misses some. The top ten hold less than 8% of the sample, which has 45,000 to 50,000 clones, approximately 90% seen once. Patients who had autoimmune disease history or got systemic immunosuppression were left out. Source: CD4+ or CD8+ T cells sorted from blood, taken in a trial of the OX40 agonist ivuxolimab. The clonotype comes from an adult with an advanced solid tumor such as melanoma, head and neck, liver or kidney cancer.

The CDR3 sequence: CAIGRDGNTGELFF. The CDR3 DNA reads as TGTGCCATCGGGCGGGACGGTAACACCGGGGAGCTGTTTTTT. The chain has TRBV10-3 and TRBJ2-2; possible D gene TRBD2, 6 bases. This CDR3 contains 14 residues. V was cut by 8 bases and J by 2 bases, with 12 bases left in between. CDR1 and CDR2 from the germline V gene are ENHRY and SYGVKD.